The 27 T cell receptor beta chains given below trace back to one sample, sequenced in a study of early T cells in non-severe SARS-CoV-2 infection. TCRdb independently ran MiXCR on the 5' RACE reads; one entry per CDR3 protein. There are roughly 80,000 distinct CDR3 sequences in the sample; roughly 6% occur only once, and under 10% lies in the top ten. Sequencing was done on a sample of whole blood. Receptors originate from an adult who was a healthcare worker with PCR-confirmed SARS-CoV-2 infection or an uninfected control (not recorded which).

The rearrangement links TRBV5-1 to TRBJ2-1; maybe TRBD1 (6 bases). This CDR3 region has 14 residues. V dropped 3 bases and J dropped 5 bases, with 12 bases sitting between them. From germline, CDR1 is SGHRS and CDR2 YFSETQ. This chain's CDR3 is CASSSRTGNNEQFF. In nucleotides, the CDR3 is TGCGCCAGCAGCTCAAGAACAGGGAACAATGAGCAGTTCTTC.

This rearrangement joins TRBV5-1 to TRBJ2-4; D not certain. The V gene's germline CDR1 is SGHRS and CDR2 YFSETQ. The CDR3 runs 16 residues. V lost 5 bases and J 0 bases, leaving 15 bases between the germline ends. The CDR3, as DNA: TGCGCCAGCAGACCGGACGGGCAGGAAGCCAAAAACATTCAGTACTTC. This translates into CASRPDGQEAKNIQYF.

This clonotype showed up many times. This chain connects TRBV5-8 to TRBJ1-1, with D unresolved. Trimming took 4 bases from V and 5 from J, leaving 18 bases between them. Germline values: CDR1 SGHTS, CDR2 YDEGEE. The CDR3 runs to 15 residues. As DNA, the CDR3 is TGTGCCAGCAGCGTGCAAAATAGGGTTAGGACTGAAGCTTTCTTT. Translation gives CASSVQNRVRTEAFF.

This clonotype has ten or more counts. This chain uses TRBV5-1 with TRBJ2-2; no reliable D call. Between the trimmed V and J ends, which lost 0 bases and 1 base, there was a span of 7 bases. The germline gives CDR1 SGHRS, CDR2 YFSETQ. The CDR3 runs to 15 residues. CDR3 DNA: TGCGCCAGCAGCTTGGCGGAAGGGAACACCGGGGAGCTGTTTTTT. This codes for CASSLAEGNTGELFF.

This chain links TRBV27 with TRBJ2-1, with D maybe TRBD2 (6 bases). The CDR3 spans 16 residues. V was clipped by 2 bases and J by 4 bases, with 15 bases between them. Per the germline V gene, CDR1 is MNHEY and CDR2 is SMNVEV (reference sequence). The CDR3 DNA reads TGTGCCAGCAGTTTAAACCCTCCGGGAGTGTACAATGAGCAGTTCTTC. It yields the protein CASSLNPPGVYNEQFF.

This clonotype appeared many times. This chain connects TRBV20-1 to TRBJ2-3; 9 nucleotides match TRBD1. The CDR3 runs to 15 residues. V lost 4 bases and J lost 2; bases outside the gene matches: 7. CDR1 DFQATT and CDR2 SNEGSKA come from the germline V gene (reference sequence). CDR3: CSANTGQGATDTQYF. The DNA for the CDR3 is TGCAGTGCTAACACGGGACAGGGAGCCACAGATACGCAGTATTTT.

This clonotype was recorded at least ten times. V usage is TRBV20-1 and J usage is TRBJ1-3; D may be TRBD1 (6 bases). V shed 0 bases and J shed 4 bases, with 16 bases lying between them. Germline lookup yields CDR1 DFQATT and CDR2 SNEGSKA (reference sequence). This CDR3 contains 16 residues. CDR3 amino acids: CSARDHLGGRGNTIYF. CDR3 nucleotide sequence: TGCAGTGCTAGAGATCACTTAGGGGGGCGAGGAAACACCATATATTTT.

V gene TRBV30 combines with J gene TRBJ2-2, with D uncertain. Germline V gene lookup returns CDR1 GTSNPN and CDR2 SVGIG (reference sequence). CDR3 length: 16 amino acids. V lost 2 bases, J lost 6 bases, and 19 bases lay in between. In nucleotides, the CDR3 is TGTGCCTGGAGTACAAACGTCGCCTTGGCCCCCGGGGAGCTGTTTTTT. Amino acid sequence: CAWSTNVALAPGELFF.

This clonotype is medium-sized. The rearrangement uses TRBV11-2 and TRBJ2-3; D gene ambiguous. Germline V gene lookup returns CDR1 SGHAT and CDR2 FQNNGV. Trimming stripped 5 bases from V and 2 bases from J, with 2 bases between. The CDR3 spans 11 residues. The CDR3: CASSLTDTQYF. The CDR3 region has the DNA TGTGCCAGCAGCCTCACAGATACGCAGTATTTT.

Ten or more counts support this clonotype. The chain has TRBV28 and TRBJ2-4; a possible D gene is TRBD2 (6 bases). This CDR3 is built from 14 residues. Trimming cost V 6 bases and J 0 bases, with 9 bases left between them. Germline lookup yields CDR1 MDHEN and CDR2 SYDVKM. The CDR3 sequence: CASRTGLAKNIQYF. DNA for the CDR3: TGTGCCAGCAGAACGGGACTAGCCAAAAACATTCAGTACTTC.

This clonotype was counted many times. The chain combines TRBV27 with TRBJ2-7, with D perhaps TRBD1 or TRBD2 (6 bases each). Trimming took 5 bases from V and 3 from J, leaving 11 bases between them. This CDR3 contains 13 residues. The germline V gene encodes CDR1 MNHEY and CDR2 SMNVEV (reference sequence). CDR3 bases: TGTGCCAGCAGTCAAGGGGGGAGCTACGAGCAGTACTTC. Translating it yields CASSQGGSYEQYF.

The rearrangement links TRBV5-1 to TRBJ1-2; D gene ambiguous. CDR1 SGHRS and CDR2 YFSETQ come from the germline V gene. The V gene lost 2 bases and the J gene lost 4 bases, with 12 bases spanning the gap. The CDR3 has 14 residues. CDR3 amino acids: CASSFGREAYGYTF. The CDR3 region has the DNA TGCGCCAGCAGCTTTGGACGCGAGGCCTATGGCTACACCTTC.

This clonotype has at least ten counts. CDR3 coding DNA: TGCGCCAGCAGGCCAGACAGGGGGGTGAATGAGCAGTTCTTC. It codes for CASRPDRGVNEQFF. This chain links TRBV5-1 with TRBJ2-1; 9 positions agree with TRBD1. Trimming removed 5 bases from V and 7 bases from J; junction bases left unmatched: 7. CDR1 is SGHRS, CDR2 YFSETQ, per germline. CDR3 length: 14 amino acids.

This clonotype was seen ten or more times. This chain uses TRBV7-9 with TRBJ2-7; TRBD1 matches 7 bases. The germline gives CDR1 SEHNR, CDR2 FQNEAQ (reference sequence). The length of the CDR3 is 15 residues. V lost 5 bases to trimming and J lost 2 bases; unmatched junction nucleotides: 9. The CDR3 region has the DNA TGTGCCAGCAGCGAGACAGGGAAGGGGCCCTACGAGCAGTACTTC. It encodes CASSETGKGPYEQYF.

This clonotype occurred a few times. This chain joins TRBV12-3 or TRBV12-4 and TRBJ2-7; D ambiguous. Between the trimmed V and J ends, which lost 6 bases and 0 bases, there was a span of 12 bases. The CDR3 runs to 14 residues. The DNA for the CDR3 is TGTGCCAGCAGACCACCCAGGAGCTCCTACGAGCAGTACTTC. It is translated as CASRPPRSSYEQYF.

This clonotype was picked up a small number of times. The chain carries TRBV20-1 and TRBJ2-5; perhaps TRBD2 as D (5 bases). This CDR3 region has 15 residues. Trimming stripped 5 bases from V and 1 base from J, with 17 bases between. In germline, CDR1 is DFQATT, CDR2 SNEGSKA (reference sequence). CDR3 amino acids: CSAVPRGKVQETQYF. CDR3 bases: TGCAGTGCTGTACCCCGAGGGAAAGTCCAAGAGACCCAGTACTTC.

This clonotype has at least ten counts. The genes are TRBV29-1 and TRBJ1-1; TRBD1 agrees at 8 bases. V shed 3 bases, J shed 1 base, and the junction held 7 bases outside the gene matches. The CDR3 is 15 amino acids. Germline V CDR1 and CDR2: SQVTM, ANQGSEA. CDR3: CSVEDRVLQNTEAFF. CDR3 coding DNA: TGCAGCGTTGAGGACAGGGTTCTCCAGAACACTGAAGCTTTCTTT.

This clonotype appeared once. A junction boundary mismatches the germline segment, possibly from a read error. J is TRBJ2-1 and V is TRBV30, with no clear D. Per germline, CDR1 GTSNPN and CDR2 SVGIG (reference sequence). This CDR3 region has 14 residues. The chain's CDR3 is CARSPLDLNNEQFF. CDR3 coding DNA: TGTGCCCGGAGTCCCTTGGACCTAAACAATGAGCAGTTCTTC.

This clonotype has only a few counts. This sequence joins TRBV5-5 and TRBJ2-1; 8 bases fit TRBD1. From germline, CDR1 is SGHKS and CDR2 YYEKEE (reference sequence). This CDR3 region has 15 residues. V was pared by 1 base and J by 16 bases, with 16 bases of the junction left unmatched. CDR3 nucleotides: TGTGCCAGCAGCTTGTTCGCCGATCCCAGGGGGCCTAATTTCTTC. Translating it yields CASSLFADPRGPNFF.

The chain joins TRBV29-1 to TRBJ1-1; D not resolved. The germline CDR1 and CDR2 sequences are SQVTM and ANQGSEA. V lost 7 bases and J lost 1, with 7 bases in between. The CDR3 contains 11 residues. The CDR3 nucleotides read TGCAGCGCCTCAGAGAACACTGAAGCTTTCTTT. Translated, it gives CSASENTEAFF.

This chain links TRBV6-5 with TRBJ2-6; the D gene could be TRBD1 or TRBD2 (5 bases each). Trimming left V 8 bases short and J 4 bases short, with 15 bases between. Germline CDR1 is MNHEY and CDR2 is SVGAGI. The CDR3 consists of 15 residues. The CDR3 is CASVSRGAGANVLTF. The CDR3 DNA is TGTGCCAGCGTCTCGAGGGGCGCCGGGGCCAACGTCCTGACTTTC.

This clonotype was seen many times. CDR3 residues: CASSYTVNQPQHF. The CDR3 nucleotides are TGTGCCAGCAGTTATACAGTAAATCAGCCCCAGCATTTT. The chain recombines TRBV6-2 or TRBV6-3 with TRBJ1-5; unclear D gene. CDR1 MNHEY and CDR2 SVGEGT come from the germline V gene. V was pared by 3 bases and J by 4 bases, with 7 bases between. This CDR3 is 13 amino acids long.

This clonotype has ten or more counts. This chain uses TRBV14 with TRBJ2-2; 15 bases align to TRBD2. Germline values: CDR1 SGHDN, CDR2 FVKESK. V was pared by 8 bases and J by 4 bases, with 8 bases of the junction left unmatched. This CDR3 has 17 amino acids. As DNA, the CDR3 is TGTGCCAGCTCCGGACTAGCGGGGGGGCCAATCACCGGGGAGCTGTTTTTT. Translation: CASSGLAGGPITGELFF.

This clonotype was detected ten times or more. CDR3 DNA: TGTGCCAGCAGCTTGGAACCGACAAAGCTCCAGCATTTT. This encodes CASSLEPTKLQHF. The chain has TRBV5-5 and TRBJ1-5; D gene uncertain. Between the trimmed V and J ends, which lost 0 bases and 12 bases, there was a span of 13 bases. The CDR3 runs 13 residues. Looked up from germline, CDR1 is SGHKS and CDR2 is YYEKEE (reference sequence).

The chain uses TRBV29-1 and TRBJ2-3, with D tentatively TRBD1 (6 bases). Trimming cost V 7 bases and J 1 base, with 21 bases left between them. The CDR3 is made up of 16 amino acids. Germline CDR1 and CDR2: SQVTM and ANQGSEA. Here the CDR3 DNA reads TGCAGCGCCGAGGGGGTCAAGGGGATGGGCACAGATACGCAGTATTTT. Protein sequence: CSAEGVKGMGTDTQYF.

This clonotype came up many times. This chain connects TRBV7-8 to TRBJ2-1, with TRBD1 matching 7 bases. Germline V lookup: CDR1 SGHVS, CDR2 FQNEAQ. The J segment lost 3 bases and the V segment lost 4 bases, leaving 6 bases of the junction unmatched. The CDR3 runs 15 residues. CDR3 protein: CASSSDRFSYNEQFF. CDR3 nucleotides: TGTGCCAGCAGCTCGGACAGGTTTAGCTACAATGAGCAGTTCTTC.

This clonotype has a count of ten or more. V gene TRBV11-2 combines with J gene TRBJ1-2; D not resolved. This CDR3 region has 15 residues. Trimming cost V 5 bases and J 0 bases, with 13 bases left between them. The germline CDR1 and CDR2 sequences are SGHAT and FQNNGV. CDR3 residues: CASSVKPGPNYGYTF. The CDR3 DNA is TGTGCCAGCAGCGTAAAACCCGGACCTAACTATGGCTACACCTTC. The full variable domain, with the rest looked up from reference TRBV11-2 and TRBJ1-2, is EAGVAQSPRYKIIEKRQSVAFWCNPISGHATLYWYQQILGQGPKLLIQFQNNGVVDDSQLPKDRFSAERLKGVDSTLKIQPAKLEDSAVYLCASSVKPGPNYGYTFGSGTRLTVV.